This T cell receptor beta chain came from a study of blood T cell repertoires in COVID-19. Whole-study context: The United States, Italy and Spain provided the acute and convalescent COVID-19 samples.

The germline gives CDR1 ENHRY, CDR2 SYGVKD. Trimming removed 2 bases from V and 0 bases from J, with 7 bases in between. The CDR3 has 14 amino acids. As processed by the authors: Counts of nucleated cells, estimated from reference gene primer amplification, were obtained. Data came from immunoSEQ multiplex PCR; TCRdb stores just in-frame clones and leaves some out. The DNA was the basis for D and trimming; V, J and clone size are from that table. The sample holds around 380,000 clones, more than 70% seen once. Recovered status in Cohort 3 required two negative PCRs, clearance, or symptom resolution. Material: PBMCs or T cells enriched from blood (not recorded which). V gene TRBV10-3 combines with J gene TRBJ1-1; TRBD1 might be the D (5 bases). This TCR came from a man aged 25-45 years who had recovered from COVID-19. The CDR3 here is CAISERGLNTEAFF. In DNA form, the CDR3 reads TGTGCCATCAGTGAGAGGGGATTGAACACTGAAGCTTTCTTT.